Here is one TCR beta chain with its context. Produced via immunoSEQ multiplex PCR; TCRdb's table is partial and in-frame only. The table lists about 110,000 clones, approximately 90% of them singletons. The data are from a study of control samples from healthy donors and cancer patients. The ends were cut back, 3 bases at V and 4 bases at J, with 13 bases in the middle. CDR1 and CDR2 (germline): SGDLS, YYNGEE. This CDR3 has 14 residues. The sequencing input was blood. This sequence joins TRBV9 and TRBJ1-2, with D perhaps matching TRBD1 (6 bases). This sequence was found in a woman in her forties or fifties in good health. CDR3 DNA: TGTGCCAGCAGCGCAATAGGGGGGCTCTATGGCTACACCTTC. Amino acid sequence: CASSAIGGLYGYTF.